The 9 T cell receptor beta chains below were found in one sample sequenced in a study of OX40 agonist ivuxolimab in advanced cancers. Sequencing used immunoSEQ multiplex PCR; TCRdb keeps in-frame clones, though not all of them. This sample has tens of thousands of clones; 75% to 85% occur once, and the top ten carry 3% to 3.5%. Source: CD4+ or CD8+ T cells sorted from blood, taken in a trial of the OX40 agonist ivuxolimab. Every receptor here comes from an adult with an advanced solid tumor such as melanoma, head and neck, liver or kidney cancer.

The gene calls are TRBV7-9 and TRBJ2-1, with D perhaps given as TRBD1 or TRBD2 (6 bases each). The V end lost 0 bases, the J end lost 1 base, and 16 bases lay between the germline ends. The germline CDR1 and CDR2 sequences are SEHNR and FQNEAQ (reference sequence). This CDR3 has 18 residues. Here the CDR3 reads CASSLAYWGAPSYNEQFF. The CDR3 DNA sequence: TGTGCCAGCAGCTTAGCGTATTGGGGGGCCCCTTCCTACAATGAGCAGTTCTTC.

This chain links TRBV19 with TRBJ2-1; D unresolved. V was pared by 7 bases and J by 6 bases, with 13 bases between. The germline V gene encodes CDR1 LNHDA and CDR2 SQIVND (reference sequence). The CDR3 is made up of 13 amino acids. The CDR3 bases are TGTGCCAGTACCCCTGGGCCCTTCAATGAGCAGTTCTTC. Translation gives CASTPGPFNEQFF.

The chain recombines TRBV27 with TRBJ2-1; D might be TRBD1 or TRBD2, each matching 5 bases. This CDR3 is built from 15 residues. Trimming pared 3 bases from V and 6 bases from J, leaving 15 bases between. In germline, CDR1 is MNHEY, CDR2 SMNVEV (reference sequence). CDR3 sequence: CASSFSNAGTNEQFF. The CDR3 DNA is TGTGCCAGCAGTTTCTCTAACGCAGGGACCAATGAGCAGTTCTTC.

The gene calls are TRBV15 and TRBJ2-3; D assignment may be TRBD1 or TRBD2 (6 bases each). The length of the CDR3 is 17 residues. Germline lookup yields CDR1 LNHNV and CDR2 YYDKDF (reference sequence). The V gene lost 0 bases and the J gene lost 0 bases, with 13 bases spanning the gap. The CDR3 bases are TGTGCCACCAGCAGAGATAGTGGGGGGCGTAGCACAGATACGCAGTATTTT. This gives the protein CATSRDSGGRSTDTQYF.

J is TRBJ1-4 and V is TRBV7-9; D perhaps matches TRBD1 (5 bases). From germline, CDR1 is SEHNR and CDR2 FQNEAQ (reference sequence). The length of the CDR3 is 17 residues. Trimming removed 5 bases from V and 0 bases from J, with 16 bases in between. The CDR3 DNA is TGTGCCAGCAGCGCCAGGGACGGACTCCCAACTAATGAAAAACTGTTTTTT. Protein sequence: CASSARDGLPTNEKLFF.

The chain is built from TRBV11-2 and TRBJ2-2, with 9 bases fitting TRBD2. CDR1 SGHAT and CDR2 FQNNGV come from the germline V gene. The CDR3 covers 14 residues. The V gene end was trimmed by 5 bases and the J gene end by 6 bases; junction bases not matched to a gene: 4. The CDR3 coding sequence is TGTGCCAGCAGCCTGACTAGCGGAGCCGGGGAGCTGTTTTTT. It is translated as CASSLTSGAGELFF.

A remark on this clone: The germline gene is not matched at one end of the junction; a read error may be the cause. The sample holds other DNA sequences that translate to the same CDR3. V gene TRBV5-4 combines with J gene TRBJ2-3; 14 nucleotides align to TRBD2. The CDR3 covers 16 residues. Germline CDR1 SGHNT, CDR2 YYREEE (reference sequence). This CDR3 is CASSRGLAGGGATQYF. CDR3 in DNA: TGCGCCAGCAGCCGCGGACTAGCGGGAGGAGGGGCCACGCAGTATTTT.

The chain couples TRBV2 to TRBJ2-3; D unclear. Germline values: CDR1 SNHLY, CDR2 FYNNEI. The CDR3 is 14 amino acids. The germline V and J ends were trimmed by 6 bases and 3 bases, with 13 bases remaining between them. CDR3 DNA sequence: TGTGCCAGCAGGGGATTCCCTGGGACAGATACGCAGTATTTT. This sequence encodes CASRGFPGTDTQYF.

This chain connects TRBV19 to TRBJ1-5; D unresolved. The CDR3 spans 16 residues. Trimming removed 3 bases from V and 3 bases from J, with 15 bases in between. CDR1 and CDR2 (germline): LNHDA, SQIVND (reference sequence). CDR3 in DNA: TGTGCCAGTAGTATTATAGTATCTCGGAACAATCAGCCCCAGCATTTT. Translated: CASSIIVSRNNQPQHF.